A single sample gave rise to the 2 T cell receptor beta chains below, sequenced in a study of T-cell reconstitution after alpha-beta-depleted transplantation in children. Unique molecular identifiers were incorporated when the TCRbeta library was constructed. TCRdb re-called the PCR reads through MiXCR, storing one row per CDR3 protein. Seen here are 400,000 to 550,000 distinct CDR3 sequences, 8% to 11% observed once, and the top ten hold 2% to 2.5%. Sequenced material: PBMCs, taken before TCRalphabeta/CD19-depleted stem cell transplant. These receptor sequences come from a child aged 2 to 9 with inherited bone marrow failure, due to receive a stem cell transplant.

With regard to this clonotype: This sequence may be a read error, since a much larger clone differs from it by one base. The chain combines TRBV24-1 with TRBJ2-7, with a tentative D call TRBD1 (6 bases). V gave up 4 bases and J gave up 3 bases, with 15 bases separating them. The length of the CDR3 is 15 residues. The germline gives CDR1 KGHDR, CDR2 SFDVKD. This CDR3 reads CATSDSRQVSYEQYF. The CDR3 DNA follows: TGTGCCACCAGTGACTCCAGACAGGTCAGCTACGAGCAGTACTTC.

The chain has TRBV30 and TRBJ2-5, with D hard to call. The CDR3 totals 11 residues. Germline V gene lookup returns CDR1 GTSNPN and CDR2 SVGIG (reference sequence). Trimming removed 1 base from V and 8 bases from J, with 8 bases in between. CDR3 residues: CAWSASSTQYF. The CDR3 region has the DNA TGTGCCTGGAGTGCGAGCAGTACCCAGTACTTC.